Below, 30 T cell receptor beta chains from the same sample are listed, as sequenced in a study of T cell repertoires in cytomegalovirus infection. Their specific antigens are unknown. TCRdb re-derived calls from the reads in MiXCR, one entry per CDR3 protein. Among 57,000 or so distinct CDR3 sequences listed, roughly 34% were seen once. Material for sequencing was PBMCs, sequenced either directly or after in vitro stimulation (not recorded which). The receptors stem from a human donor in good health (CMV status not recorded). Some clones in this sample may be carry-over from other donors' samples.

The chain employs TRBV6-2 or TRBV6-3 and TRBJ1-3, with 8 positions matching TRBD1. The CDR3 runs 15 residues. Germline V gives CDR1 MNHEY, CDR2 SVGEGT. V was clipped by 6 bases and J by 2 bases; unmatched bases: 6. The CDR3 loop is CASSWTGKTGNTIYF. DNA of the CDR3: TGTGCCAGCAGCTGGACAGGGAAGACTGGAAACACCATATATTTT.

This clonotype was counted between two and nine times. The chain is built from TRBV11-2 and TRBJ2-7; 10 bases are shared with TRBD2. The CDR3 has 14 amino acids. Germline V gene data show CDR1 as SGHAT and CDR2 as FQNNGV. J was trimmed by 4 bases and V by 5 bases; bases with no gene match: 5. CDR3 sequence (DNA): TGTGCCAGCAGCCCCTCTAGCGGGAGTTACGAGCAGTACTTC. Protein product: CASSPSSGSYEQYF.

This clonotype has only a few counts. This sequence joins TRBV7-9 and TRBJ1-2, with D uncertain. CDR1 and CDR2 from the germline V gene are SEHNR and FQNEAQ (reference sequence). CDR3 length: 15 residues. V lost 2 bases to trimming and J lost 1 base, with 11 bases between them. The CDR3 nucleotides are TGTGCCAGCAGCTTATTACCGGGAGTTAACTATGGCTACACCTTC. Translation: CASSLLPGVNYGYTF. The whole variable domain, remainder taken from reference TRBV7-9 and TRBJ1-2, is DTGVSQNPRHKITKRGQNVTFRCDPISEHNRLYWYRQTLGQGPEFLTYFQNEAQLEKSRLLSDRFSAERPKGSFSTLEIQRTEQGDSAMYLCASSLLPGVNYGYTFGSGTRLTVV.

Ten or more counts support this clonotype. The rearrangement joins TRBV28 to TRBJ2-1; D call uncertain. Germline CDR1 and CDR2: MDHEN and SYDVKM. The V gene lost 4 bases and the J gene lost 16 bases, with 8 bases spanning the gap. The CDR3 covers 9 residues. CDR3 bases: TGTGCCAGCAGTTCCCCCCAATTCTTC. It specifies CASSSPQFF.

This clonotype was observed a few times. The V and J genes are TRBV4-1 and TRBJ1-1; D is undetermined. The V and J ends lost 0 bases and 4 bases respectively, with 6 bases between them. Germline lookup yields CDR1 MGHRA and CDR2 YSYEKL. CDR3 length: 13 amino acids. The CDR3 sequence: CASSQDVATEAFF. The CDR3 bases are TGCGCCAGCAGCCAAGATGTCGCCACTGAAGCTTTCTTT.

The sample holds a few counts of this clonotype. This chain joins TRBV2 and TRBJ2-3, with D unresolved. Germline values: CDR1 SNHLY, CDR2 FYNNEI. V was cut by 5 bases and J by 5 bases, with 8 bases left in between. This CDR3 has 12 amino acids. This CDR3 reads CASSPFQDTQYF. The CDR3 nucleotides read TGTGCCAGCAGTCCATTCCAAGATACGCAGTATTTT.

This clonotype was seen a few times. The gene calls are TRBV9 and TRBJ2-7; no firm D call. V was pared by 0 bases and J by 0 bases, with 10 bases between. The CDR3 loop spans 15 amino acids. Germline-derived CDR1 and CDR2 are SGDLS and YYNGEE. The CDR3: CASSVEKGRSYEQYF. CDR3 DNA sequence: TGTGCCAGCAGCGTAGAGAAAGGACGCTCCTACGAGCAGTACTTC.

The rearrangement joins TRBV2 to TRBJ1-5, with TRBD1 identical over 9 bases. CDR3 length equals 15 residues. Germline V gene lookup returns CDR1 SNHLY and CDR2 FYNNEI. The J segment lost 3 bases and the V segment lost 6 bases, leaving 6 bases of the junction unmatched. This CDR3 is CASRDGTGINQPQHF. CDR3 DNA: TGTGCCAGCAGGGATGGGACAGGGATCAATCAGCCCCAGCATTTT. The full variable domain, completed using reference TRBV2 and TRBJ1-5, is EPEVTQTPSHQVTQMGQEVILRCVPISNHLYFYWYRQILGQKVEFLVSFYNNEISEKSEIFDDQFSVERPDGSNFTLKIRSTKLEDSAMYFCASRDGTGINQPQHFGDGTRLSIL.

This clonotype has a handful of counts. The chain is built from TRBV10-3 and TRBJ2-1; 10 bases fit TRBD2. Germline V gene sequence: CDR1 ENHRY, CDR2 SYGVKD. V dropped 4 bases and J dropped 4; count of bases not matched to a gene: 10. The CDR3 totals 17 residues. DNA for the CDR3: TGTGCCATCAGTGCCTTTGCCGGGACTAGCGTTTACAATGAGCAGTTCTTC. Its translation: CAISAFAGTSVYNEQFF.

This chain uses TRBV7-2 with TRBJ1-2; D gene ambiguous. The germline gives CDR1 SGHTA, CDR2 FQGNSA. The V end was cut by 5 bases, the J end by 7 bases, with 17 bases between. The CDR3 has 14 residues. This CDR3 reads CASSPPDARIGYTF. The CDR3 DNA follows: TGTGCCAGCAGCCCCCCGGACGCAAGGATTGGCTACACCTTC.

This chain uses TRBV20-1 with TRBJ2-5, with TRBD2 matching over 16 bases. The CDR3 spans 16 residues. The trim removed 6 bases at V and 5 bases at J, leaving 9 bases unmatched. Per the germline V gene, CDR1 is DFQATT and CDR2 is SNEGSKA (reference sequence). CDR3 amino acids: CSATGTSGRVRETQYF. CDR3 coding DNA: TGCAGTGCCACGGGGACTAGCGGGAGGGTGCGGGAGACCCAGTACTTC.

Only a few counts were recorded for this clonotype. The J gene is TRBJ1-4, the V gene TRBV11-2, with 7 bases matching TRBD1. J gave up 3 bases and V 0 bases, and 4 bases lay outside the gene matches. The CDR3 covers 16 residues. Germline CDR1 SGHAT, CDR2 FQNNGV. The CDR3 DNA is TGTGCCAGCAGCTTAGATTTAGGGACAGCTAATGAAAAACTGTTTTTT. It translates to CASSLDLGTANEKLFF.

This clonotype was recorded a few times. The rearrangement joins TRBV24-1 to TRBJ2-3; no firm D call. Trimming stripped 4 bases from V and 0 bases from J, with 4 bases between. This CDR3 has 13 residues. The germline V gene has CDR1 KGHDR and CDR2 SFDVKD. The CDR3 DNA follows: TGTGCCACCAGTGACCCGAGCACAGATACGCAGTATTTT. It yields the protein CATSDPSTDTQYF.

The chain recombines TRBV7-6 with TRBJ2-1, with D hard to call. The CDR3 consists of 12 residues. With 3 bases removed from V and 9 bases from J, the gap between germline ends came to 9 bases. Germline CDR1 is SGHVS and CDR2 is FNYEAQ. CDR3 nucleotides: TGTGCCAGCAGCTTTGGCTTTGGTGAGCAGTTCTTC. Translated: CASSFGFGEQFF.

This chain links TRBV15 with TRBJ1-1, with unresolved D. CDR3 length: 15 amino acids. V was clipped by 4 bases and J by 4 bases, with 16 bases between them. The germline gives CDR1 LNHNV, CDR2 YYDKDF (reference sequence). This CDR3 is CATSTQPDGSTEAFF. The CDR3, as DNA: TGTGCCACCAGCACCCAACCGGACGGGAGCACTGAAGCTTTCTTT.

This sequence joins TRBV7-2 and TRBJ2-7; possibly TRBD1 for D (5 bases). The CDR3 spans 14 residues. Trimming took 5 bases from V and 2 from J, leaving 13 bases between them. Germline values: CDR1 SGHTA, CDR2 FQGNSA. In nucleotides, the CDR3 is TGTGCCAGCAGCCAACGGGTAGGGGCCTACGAGCAGTACTTC. This translates into CASSQRVGAYEQYF.

As DNA, the CDR3 is TGCAGTGCTAGATTAACCGGGACAGACCTTTCTAACTATGGCTACACCTTC. This codes for CSARLTGTDLSNYGYTF. The chain couples TRBV20-1 to TRBJ1-2; 7 bases align to TRBD1. Germline loops: CDR1 DFQATT, CDR2 SNEGSKA (reference sequence). V dropped 2 bases and J dropped 0; count of bases not matched to a gene: 12. The CDR3 length is 17 residues.

This clonotype was detected only a few times. The CDR3 DNA reads TGTGCCAGCAACAGGGGCTACGAGCAGTACTTC. Translation gives CASNRGYEQYF. This chain uses TRBV6-2 or TRBV6-3 with TRBJ2-7; 7 bases agree with TRBD1. Per the germline V gene, CDR1 is MNHEY and CDR2 is SVGEGT. J gave up 3 bases and V 7 bases, and 0 bases lay outside the gene matches. The CDR3 contains 11 residues.

This clonotype was recorded a few times. The chain's CDR3 is CASSSQIAGAREQYF. The CDR3 bases are TGTGCCAGCAGTTCCCAGATAGCGGGGGCAAGGGAGCAGTACTTC. V usage is TRBV12-3 or TRBV12-4 and J usage is TRBJ2-7; 9 bases match TRBD2. The junction had 11 bases not matched to a gene; V was cut back by 4 bases and J by 7 bases. This CDR3 has 15 amino acids.

The chain employs TRBV2 and TRBJ2-5; D might be TRBD1 (5 bases). Germline lookup yields CDR1 SNHLY and CDR2 FYNNEI. The CDR3 has 13 residues. Between the trimmed V and J ends, which lost 7 bases and 2 bases, there was a span of 11 bases. For the CDR3, the DNA is TGTGCCAGCACCCCGAGACAGCAAGAGACCCAGTACTTC. Translated: CASTPRQQETQYF.

This clonotype was seen a few times. This chain joins TRBV28 and TRBJ1-4, with a tentative D call TRBD1 (6 bases). Trimming left V 3 bases short and J 5 bases short, with 16 bases between. The CDR3 consists of 16 residues. CDR1 MDHEN and CDR2 SYDVKM come from the germline V gene. Here the CDR3 DNA reads TGTGCCAGCAGTTTCTATTCGGGGGGGCTGAATGAAAAACTGTTTTTT. This gives the protein CASSFYSGGLNEKLFF.

In its sample, this clonotype was seen many times. V and J are TRBV7-2 and TRBJ2-7, with 10 bases matching TRBD2. This CDR3 contains 14 residues. In germline, CDR1 is SGHTA, CDR2 FQGNSA. The junction had 7 bases not matched to a gene; V was cut back by 8 bases and J by 3 bases. CDR3: CASGRQREGYEQYF. The CDR3, as DNA: TGTGCCAGCGGACGACAGCGGGAGGGCTACGAGCAGTACTTC.

The chain carries TRBV12-3 or TRBV12-4 and TRBJ2-1, with a tentative D call TRBD2 (6 bases). The CDR3 totals 13 residues. V lost 1 base and J 6 bases, leaving 7 bases between the germline ends. The CDR3 loop is CASSLGGVNEQFF. CDR3 DNA sequence: TGTGCCAGCAGTTTAGGGGGGGTCAATGAGCAGTTCTTC.

The V call is TRBV20-1, the J call TRBJ1-2; D unresolved. The CDR3 sequence is 14 residues long. Germline V gene lookup returns CDR1 DFQATT and CDR2 SNEGSKA (reference sequence). The V end lost 0 bases, the J end lost 4 bases, and 12 bases lay between the germline ends. CDR3 in amino acids: CSAREGVAVYGYTF. Here the CDR3 DNA reads TGCAGTGCTAGAGAGGGTGTGGCAGTCTATGGCTACACCTTC.

This clonotype was observed a few times. The J gene is TRBJ1-1, the V gene TRBV28; 7 nucleotides agree with TRBD1. This CDR3 region has 14 residues. Trimming at V came to 6 bases and at J to 4 bases, leaving 8 bases not matched to a gene. From germline, CDR1 is MDHEN and CDR2 SYDVKM. The chain's CDR3 is CASRLADRFTEAFF. The CDR3, as DNA: TGTGCCAGCAGGTTAGCGGACAGGTTCACTGAAGCTTTCTTT.

A single count supports this clonotype. The chain is built from TRBV6-1 and TRBJ2-5; 9 bases match TRBD1. Germline loops: CDR1 MNHNS, CDR2 SASEGT. This CDR3 region has 16 residues. The V gene end was trimmed by 3 bases and the J gene end by 4 bases; junction bases not matched to a gene: 9. The DNA of the CDR3 is TGTGCCAGCAGTGATCTGGCAGGGACAGGGCGAGAGACCCAGTACTTC. This codes for CASSDLAGTGRETQYF.

This chain connects TRBV29-1 to TRBJ2-5; weak D call: TRBD1 (5 bases). Trimming took 6 bases from V and 0 from J, leaving 8 bases between them. Germline CDR1 SQVTM, CDR2 ANQGSEA. CDR3 size: 12 residues. CDR3 residues: CSVSQDQETQYF. The CDR3 DNA is TGCAGCGTCTCACAGGACCAAGAGACCCAGTACTTC.

This rearrangement joins TRBV7-2 to TRBJ2-3; 8 bases are a match to TRBD2. V shed 3 bases, J shed 2 bases, and the junction held 4 bases outside the gene matches. Germline CDR1 is SGHTA and CDR2 is FQGNSA. CDR3 size: 15 residues. CDR3 sequence: CASSFTGGATDTQYF. CDR3 DNA sequence: TGTGCCAGCAGCTTCACGGGGGGGGCCACAGATACGCAGTATTTT.

The CDR3 bases are TGTGCCAGCAGGCGGGGGGCCACTGAAGCTTTCTTT. Amino acids: CASRRGATEAFF. The chain carries TRBV27 and TRBJ1-1; weak D call: TRBD1 (6 bases). V lost 6 bases, J lost 4 bases, and 9 bases lay in between. The CDR3 is 12 residues long. Germline V gene lookup returns CDR1 MNHEY and CDR2 SMNVEV (reference sequence).

This clonotype has ten or more counts. V is TRBV25-1 and J is TRBJ2-1, with TRBD2 matching over 10 bases. Germline CDR1 MGHDK, CDR2 SYGVNS. This CDR3 comprises 15 residues. V was pared by 0 bases and J by 5 bases, with 1 base of the junction left unmatched. As DNA, the CDR3 is TGTGCCAGCAGTGAATATGGACTAGCGGACAATGAGCAGTTCTTC. Translation: CASSEYGLADNEQFF. Combining the CDR3 with reference TRBV25-1 and TRBJ2-1 gives the whole variable domain EADIYQTPRYLVIGTGKKITLECSQTMGHDKMYWYQQDPGMELHLIHYSYGVNSTEKGDLSSESTVSRIRTEHFPLTLESARPSHTSQYLCASSEYGLADNEQFFGPGTRLTVL.